This TCR beta chain was captured by sequencing in a study of blood T cell repertoires in COVID-19. As for the study in general: PBMCs, B-cell-depleted T cells, or T cells provided the cDNA or gDNA that made up the material.

Some clones are missing from TCRdb's copy, which holds only in-frame ones; the method was immunoSEQ multiplex PCR. The table records about 310,000 clones, approximately 90% of them present only once. Sequenced sample: PBMCs or T cells enriched from blood (not recorded which). This sequence originates from a woman between 35 and 50 years old who had recovered from COVID-19.

CDR3 region: CASSPGDGGSYNEQFF. For the CDR3, the DNA is TGTGCCAGCAGCCCAGGGGACGGCGGGTCCTACAATGAGCAGTTCTTC. The V gene is TRBV27, the J gene TRBJ2-1, with D tentatively TRBD1 (6 bases). Per germline, CDR1 MNHEY and CDR2 SMNVEV (reference sequence). Trimming left V 6 bases short and J 1 base short, with 16 bases between. The length of the CDR3 is 16 residues.